This is a list of T cell receptor beta chains from one sample in a study of blood T cell repertoires in COVID-19. Produced via immunoSEQ multiplex PCR; TCRdb's table is partial and in-frame only. The sample yields tens of thousands of clones, around 72% seen once. What was sequenced was peripheral blood. Every receptor here comes from a man in his sixties or seventies with COVID-19, enrolled during active disease. Both conserved end residues are trimmed from each CDR3.

CDR3: SARGPYGYT; J: TRBJ1-2; V: TRBV20-1
CDR3: AWSTRLLGEKLF; J: TRBJ1-4; V: TRBV30
CDR3: ASSLDRGPYNEQF; J: TRBJ2-1; V: TRBV5-4
CDR3: SVTRDRSGYEQY; J: TRBJ2-7; V: TRBV29-1
CDR3: ASSQVLEGGANEQF; J: TRBJ2-1; V: TRBV4-3
CDR3: ASSIVGAGKNTGELF; J: TRBJ2-2; V: TRBV19
CDR3: ASRLGLSGSSYEQF; J: TRBJ2-1; V: TRBV2
CDR3: ASSPDSNYGYT; J: TRBJ1-2; V: TRBV7-3
CDR3: ASSLGRNQPQH; J: TRBJ1-5; V: TRBV27
CDR3: ASSPGTSGKGQETQY; J: TRBJ2-5; V: TRBV7-9
CDR3: ASSRTSGSSYEQY; J: TRBJ2-7; V: TRBV5-6
CDR3: ASSQESGEQY; J: TRBJ2-7; V: TRBV3-1/TRBV3-2
CDR3: ASSLATGELF; J: TRBJ2-2; V: TRBV28
CDR3: ASSEEAGGGETQY; J: TRBJ2-3; V: TRBV2
CDR3: ASSQALAGVSETQY; J: TRBJ2-5; V: TRBV14
CDR3: ASSPTSTGELF; J: TRBJ2-2; V: TRBV18
CDR3: ATSRDSAGANVLT; J: TRBJ2-6; V: TRBV6-4
CDR3: ASSSGGRGTQY; J: TRBJ2-3; V: TRBV5-1
CDR3: ASSQEAYVQDEQY; J: TRBJ2-7; V: TRBV3-1/TRBV3-2
CDR3: ASSQDRLAGGHYNEQF; J: TRBJ2-1; V: TRBV14
CDR3: ASTGRGWGTGELF; J: TRBJ2-2; V: TRBV9
CDR3: ASRRGLAENTGELF; J: TRBJ2-2; V: TRBV4-1
CDR3: ASSYSRLRQAAASNQPQH; J: TRBJ1-5; V: TRBV6-2/TRBV6-3
CDR3: ASSLAARGYT; J: TRBJ1-2; V: TRBV13
CDR3: ASSPRWRLAGGRGEQY; J: TRBJ2-7; V: TRBV7-2
CDR3: ASSLFFRGGNEQF; J: TRBJ2-1; V: TRBV7-2